This T cell receptor beta chain was recorded in a study of cytomegalovirus exposure and HLA in healthy donors. Notes on the study in general: Later analysis placed DRB1 highest and HLA-C lowest in TCR association rates, which differed by HLA locus. Earlier analysis found most TCR beta V segments productive about 87% or about 30% of the time. For most TCR sequences rarity was the rule, although some public TCRs occurred in many donors.

PCR used 60 Vbeta primers and 13 Jbeta primers. In the study's own analysis: About 11 million of 75 million to 85 million unique TCR beta chains were shared, per a later count. Measured with immunoSEQ multiplex PCR; TCRdb has only the in-frame clones, and not every one. The V and J calls and clone size were taken over from that table, and D and trimming were inferred from the DNA. The sample records approximately 210,000 clones, 79% being singletons. Points on this clone: What it recognizes is unknown.

The CDR3 extends over 14 amino acids. Germline loops: CDR1 MNHNY, CDR2 SVGAGI (reference sequence). V was shortened by 2 bases and J by 0 bases, with 5 bases between the two germline ends. What was sequenced was PBMCs. The rearrangement links TRBV6-6 to TRBJ2-1; possibly TRBD2 for D (5 bases). This sequence originates from a girl between 10 and 17 years old in good health and CMV-seropositive. CDR3: CASSYEGSYNEQFF. The DNA for the CDR3 is TGTGCCAGCAGTTACGAGGGCTCCTACAATGAGCAGTTCTTC.